This TCR beta chain came from a study of identical twins. Study-level points and caveats: The study found weaker excess twin sharing in beta out-of-frame sequences. A partial confounding effect on zero-insertion analyses could come from invariant MAIT and iNKT cells.

Trimming took off 5 bases at V and 0 bases at J, with 8 bases between the two ends. The CDR3 spans 13 residues. The V gene's germline CDR1 is SEHNR and CDR2 FQNEAQ (reference sequence). Note on this clonotype: Its antigen is as yet unknown.

With template switching, a universal primer site was added, and the cDNA carried unique molecular identifiers. In TCRdb, the 5' RACE reads were re-called with MiXCR into one record per CDR3 protein. The top ten hold around 12% of the sample, which has more than 600,000 distinct CDR3 sequences, 15% to 20% seen once. A further study also used this sample, focusing on T cells expressing NK-cell markers. From that study: Among a handful of donors, these clonotypes also ranked first in the CD3+CD56-NKG2C+ fraction.

This rearrangement joins TRBV7-9 to TRBJ2-7, with D uncertain. The sequenced sample consisted of PBMCs. This TCR was sampled from a woman younger than 35 in good health. Written as DNA, the CDR3 is TGTGCCAGCAGCAACGGCTTCTCCTACGAGCAGTACTTC. It yields the protein CASSNGFSYEQYF.